In its sample, the clone carrying this T cell receptor beta chain was seen many times. This record comes from a study of spatial heterogeneity in lung cancer. About the research overall: More beta-chain than alpha-chain sequences were consistently detected. More than eight raw reads, on average, carried each unique TCR and UMI combination.

The CDR3 is made up of 17 amino acids. The V gene's germline CDR1 is SGDLS and CDR2 YYNGEE. The V gene end was trimmed by 0 bases and the J gene end by 4 bases; junction bases not matched to a gene: 7. Stated time point: sample taken at primary tumor resection. Unsorted samples of tumor, nontumor lung or frozen PBMC had their whole RNA sequenced. The 72 donors had untreated early-stage non-small cell lung cancer. In the library, each TCR cDNA molecule bore its own unique molecular identifier. TCRdb re-called the 5' RACE reads through MiXCR, storing one row per CDR3 protein. The profile covers about 45,000 distinct CDR3 sequences, with roughly 13% appearing a single time and 55% to 65% taken by the ten largest.

The clonotype originates from a male donor with early-stage non-small cell lung cancer. Sample: PBMCs, taken at surgery. This chain links TRBV9 with TRBJ1-6; 7 bases align to TRBD1. This CDR3 reads CASSVGGGGAYNSPLHF. The CDR3, as DNA: TGTGCCAGCAGCGTAGGAGGAGGGGGCGCTTATAATTCACCCCTCCACTTT.